This T cell receptor (beta chain) was sequenced in a study of control samples from healthy donors and cancer patients. Germline CDR1 MNHEY, CDR2 SVGAGI. The J segment lost 2 bases and the V segment lost 1 base, leaving 3 bases of the junction unmatched. CDR3 size: 15 residues. Measured with immunoSEQ multiplex PCR; TCRdb has only the in-frame clones, and not every one. The sample holds approximately 69,000 clones, more than 70% seen once. The TCR was taken from a man in his 60s with colorectal cancer. The chain carries TRBV6-5 and TRBJ1-2; 8 nucleotides agree with TRBD1. The sequencing input was PBMCs. The DNA for the CDR3 is TGTGCCAGCAGTTACTTCGGACAGGGCAACTATGGCTACACCTTC. Encoded protein: CASSYFGQGNYGYTF.